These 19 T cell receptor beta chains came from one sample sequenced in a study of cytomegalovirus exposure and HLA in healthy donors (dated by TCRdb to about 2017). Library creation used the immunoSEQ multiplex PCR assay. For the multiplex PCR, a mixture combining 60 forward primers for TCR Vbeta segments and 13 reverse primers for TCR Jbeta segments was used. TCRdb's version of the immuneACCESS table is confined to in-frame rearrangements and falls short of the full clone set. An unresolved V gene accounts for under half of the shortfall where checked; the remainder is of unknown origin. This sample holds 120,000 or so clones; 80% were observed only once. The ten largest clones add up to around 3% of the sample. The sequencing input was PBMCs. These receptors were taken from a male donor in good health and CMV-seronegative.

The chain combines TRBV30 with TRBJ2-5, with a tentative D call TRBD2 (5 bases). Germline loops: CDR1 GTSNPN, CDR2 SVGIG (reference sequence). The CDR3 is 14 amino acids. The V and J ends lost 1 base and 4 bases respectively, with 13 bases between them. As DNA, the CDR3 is TGTGCCTGGAGTGGGTCGGGGAGCGGAGAGACCCAGTACTTC. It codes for CAWSGSGSGETQYF.

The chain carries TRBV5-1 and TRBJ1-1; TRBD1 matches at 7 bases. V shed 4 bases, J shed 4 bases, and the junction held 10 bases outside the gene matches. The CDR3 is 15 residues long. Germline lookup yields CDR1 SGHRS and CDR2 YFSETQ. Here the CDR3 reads CASSVDRVGVTEAFF. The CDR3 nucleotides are TGCGCCAGCAGCGTCGACAGGGTCGGGGTCACTGAAGCTTTCTTT.

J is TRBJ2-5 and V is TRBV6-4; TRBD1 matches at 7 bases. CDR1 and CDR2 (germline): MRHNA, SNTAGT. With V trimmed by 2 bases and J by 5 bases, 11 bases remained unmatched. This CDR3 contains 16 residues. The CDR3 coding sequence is TGTGCCAGCAGTGACCATCCCTGGGACAGCCATGAGACCCAGTACTTC. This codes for CASSDHPWDSHETQYF.

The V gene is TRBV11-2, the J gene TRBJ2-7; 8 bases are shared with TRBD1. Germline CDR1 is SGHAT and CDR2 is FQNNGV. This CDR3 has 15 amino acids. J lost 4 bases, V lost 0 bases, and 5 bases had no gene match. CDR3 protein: CASSLDPGQGYEQYF. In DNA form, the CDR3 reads TGTGCCAGCAGCTTAGATCCTGGACAGGGATACGAGCAGTACTTC.

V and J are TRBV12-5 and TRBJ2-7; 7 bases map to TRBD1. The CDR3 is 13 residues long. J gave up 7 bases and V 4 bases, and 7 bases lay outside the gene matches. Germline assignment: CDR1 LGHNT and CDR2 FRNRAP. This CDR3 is CASGSTGTEEQYF. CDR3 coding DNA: TGTGCTAGTGGTTCGACAGGGACGGAAGAGCAGTACTTC.

CDR3 coding DNA: TGCACCAGCAGCCAACGGGGGGATAGCCTGAGCACCGGGGAGCTGTTTTTT. Translated: CTSSQRGDSLSTGELFF. The chain has TRBV1 and TRBJ2-2; whether TRBD2, the table's D call, matches the DNA was not checked. TRBV1 is a pseudogene. The CDR3 covers 17 residues.

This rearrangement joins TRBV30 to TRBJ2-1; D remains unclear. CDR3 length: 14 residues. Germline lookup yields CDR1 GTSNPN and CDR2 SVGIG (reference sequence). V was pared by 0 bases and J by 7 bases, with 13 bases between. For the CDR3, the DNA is TGTGCCTGGAGTGTTGAGGTCTACTTAAATGAGCAGTTCTTC. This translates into CAWSVEVYLNEQFF.

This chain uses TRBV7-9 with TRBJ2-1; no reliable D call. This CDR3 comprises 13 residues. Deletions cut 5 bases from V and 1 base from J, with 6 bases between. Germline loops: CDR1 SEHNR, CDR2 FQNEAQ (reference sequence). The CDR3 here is CASSRRSYNEQFF. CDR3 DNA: TGTGCCAGCAGCCGGCGGTCCTACAATGAGCAGTTCTTC.

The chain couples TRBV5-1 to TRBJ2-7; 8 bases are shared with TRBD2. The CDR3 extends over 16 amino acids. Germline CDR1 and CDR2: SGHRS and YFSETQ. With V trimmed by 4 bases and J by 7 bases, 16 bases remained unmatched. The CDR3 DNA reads TGCGCCAGCAGCCCGGGGGGGTGGGGGGCATCGCGAGAGCAGTACTTC. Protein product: CASSPGGWGASREQYF.

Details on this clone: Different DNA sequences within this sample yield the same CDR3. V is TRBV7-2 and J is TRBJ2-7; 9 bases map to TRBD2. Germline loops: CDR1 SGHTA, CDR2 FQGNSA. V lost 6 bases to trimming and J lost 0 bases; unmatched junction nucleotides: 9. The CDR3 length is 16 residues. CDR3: CASSLAGQPPSYEQYF. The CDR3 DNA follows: TGTGCCAGCAGTCTAGCGGGGCAGCCCCCCTCCTACGAGCAGTACTTC. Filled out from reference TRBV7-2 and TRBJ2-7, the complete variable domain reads GAGVSQSPSNKVTEKGKDVELRCDPISGHTALYWYRQSLGQGLEFLIYFQGNSAPDKSGLPSDRFSAERTGGSVSTLTIQRTQQEDSAVYLCASSLAGQPPSYEQYFGPGTRLTVT.

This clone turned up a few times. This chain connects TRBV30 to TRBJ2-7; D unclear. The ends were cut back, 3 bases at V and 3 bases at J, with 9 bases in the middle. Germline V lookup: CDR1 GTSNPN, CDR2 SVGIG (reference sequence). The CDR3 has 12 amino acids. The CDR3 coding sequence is TGTGCCTGGAGAATCACTGTCTACGAGCAGTACTTC. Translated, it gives CAWRITVYEQYF.

DNA of the CDR3: TGCAGCGTTGAGACAGCCTCCTATGGCTACACCTTC. It specifies CSVETASYGYTF. V gene TRBV29-1 combines with J gene TRBJ1-2, with D possibly being TRBD1 (5 bases). V was shortened by 3 bases and J by 4 bases, with 9 bases between the two germline ends. Germline assignment: CDR1 SQVTM and CDR2 ANQGSEA. This CDR3 region has 12 residues.

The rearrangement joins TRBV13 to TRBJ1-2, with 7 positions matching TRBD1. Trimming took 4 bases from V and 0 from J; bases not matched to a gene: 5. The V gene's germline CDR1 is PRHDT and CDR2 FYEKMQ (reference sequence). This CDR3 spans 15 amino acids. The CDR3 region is CASSSTGSTNYGYTF. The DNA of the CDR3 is TGTGCCAGCAGCTCGACAGGGTCCACTAACTATGGCTACACCTTC.

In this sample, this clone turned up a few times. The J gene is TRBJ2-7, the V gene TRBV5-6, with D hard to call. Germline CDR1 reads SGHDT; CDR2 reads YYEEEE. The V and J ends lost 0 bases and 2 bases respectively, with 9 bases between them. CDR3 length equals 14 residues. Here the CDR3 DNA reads TGTGCCAGCAGCTTGGGGCCTTCCACCTACGAGCAGTACTTC. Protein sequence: CASSLGPSTYEQYF.

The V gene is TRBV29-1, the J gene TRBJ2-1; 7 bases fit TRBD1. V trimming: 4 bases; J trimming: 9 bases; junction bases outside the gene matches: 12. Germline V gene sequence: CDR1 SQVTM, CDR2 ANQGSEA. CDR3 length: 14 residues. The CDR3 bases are TGCAGCGTTGCAACAGGGGACCTTTGGGGTGAGCAGTTCTTC. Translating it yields CSVATGDLWGEQFF.

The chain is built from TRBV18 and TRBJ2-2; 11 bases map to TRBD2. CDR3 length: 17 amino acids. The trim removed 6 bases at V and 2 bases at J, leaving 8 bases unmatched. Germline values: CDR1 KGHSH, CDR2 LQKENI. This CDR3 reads CASSPTGTSGNTGELFF. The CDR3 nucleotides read TGTGCCAGCTCCCCGACCGGGACTAGCGGCAACACCGGGGAGCTGTTTTTT.

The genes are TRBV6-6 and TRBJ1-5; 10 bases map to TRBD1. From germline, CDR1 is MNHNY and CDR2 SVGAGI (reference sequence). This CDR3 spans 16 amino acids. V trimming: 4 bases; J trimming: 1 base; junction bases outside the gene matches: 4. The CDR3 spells CASSSLDRGSNQPQHF. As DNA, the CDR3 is TGTGCCAGCAGTTCGTTGGACAGGGGGAGCAATCAGCCCCAGCATTTT.

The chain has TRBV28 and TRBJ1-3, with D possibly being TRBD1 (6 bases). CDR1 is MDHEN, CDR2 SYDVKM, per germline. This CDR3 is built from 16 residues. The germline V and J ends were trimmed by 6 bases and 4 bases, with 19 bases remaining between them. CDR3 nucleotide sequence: TGTGCCAGCAGCCACCGGTGGGGGCTCTCGGGAAACACCATATATTTT. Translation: CASSHRWGLSGNTIYF. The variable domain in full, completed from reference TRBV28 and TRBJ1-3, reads DVKVTQSSRYLVKRTGEKVFLECVQDMDHENMFWYRQDPGLGLRLIYFSYDVKMKEKGDIPEGYSVSREKKERFSLILESASTNQTSMYLCASSHRWGLSGNTIYFGEGSWLTVV.

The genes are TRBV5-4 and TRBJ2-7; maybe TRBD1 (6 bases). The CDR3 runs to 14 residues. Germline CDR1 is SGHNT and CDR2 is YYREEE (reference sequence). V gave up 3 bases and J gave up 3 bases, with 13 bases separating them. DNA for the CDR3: TGTGCCAGCAGCTCACCGGGACAATACTACGAGCAGTACTTC. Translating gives CASSSPGQYYEQYF.